This paragraph reports one T cell receptor beta chain. The CDR3 length is 16 residues. J gave up 2 bases and V 6 bases, and 10 bases lay outside the gene matches. The V gene's germline CDR1 is MDHEN and CDR2 SYDVKM. The data originate from a study of blood T cell repertoires in COVID-19. About the study: Specimens from acute and convalescent COVID-19 originated in the United States, Italy and Spain. The analysed material was cDNA or gDNA that came from T cells, B-cell-depleted T cells, or PBMCs.

Authors' methods: Estimates of nucleated cell counts were drawn from the amplification of reference gene primers. The data were produced by immunoSEQ multiplex PCR, yet TCRdb's version contains in-frame clones alone and is incomplete. D and trimming come from the DNA, and the V and J calls and clone size come from that table. This sample has about 36,000 clones; 78% occur once, and the top ten carry approximately 30%. The chain recombines TRBV28 with TRBJ1-5; TRBD1 aligns across 7 bases. The clonotype comes from a man aged 55-75 years with acute or convalescent COVID-19. Sequencing was done on a sample of peripheral blood. CDR3 DNA: TGTGCCAGCAGAAGACAGGGATTCGGTGGCAATCAGCCCCAGCATTTT. It specifies CASRRQGFGGNQPQHF.